This is a list of T cell receptor beta chains from one sample in a study of T-cell reconstitution after alpha-beta-depleted transplantation in children. A single record per CDR3 protein comes from TCRdb applying MiXCR to the PCR reads. The sample has over 200,000 distinct CDR3 sequences, 7% to 9% seen once; the top ten hold less than 40%. Sequencing was performed on PBMCs, mostly from graft donor cells, taken 360 days after TCRalphabeta/CD19-depleted stem cell transplant. The receptor set was obtained from a male patient aged 2 to 10 who had a stem cell transplant for acute myeloid leukemia, so the T cells may come from the graft donor. CDR3s include the opening cysteine and the closing phenylalanine or tryptophan. The D gene is left open where the match is weak. Clone sizes are given selectively: once, few, many, or a class where the clone is expanded.

v_gene: TRBV12-3/TRBV12-4; d_gene: TRBD1; j_gene: TRBJ2-3; abundance: many; CDR3aa: CASAPRGLTDTQYF; CDR3nt: TGTGCCAGCGCCCCCAGGGGGCTTACAGATACGCAGTATTTT
v_gene: TRBV5-1; d_gene: -; j_gene: TRBJ2-5; abundance: few; CDR3aa: CASSLQSPGGQETQYF; CDR3nt: TGCGCCAGCAGCTTACAGTCTCCGGGCGGACAAGAGACCCAGTACTTC
v_gene: TRBV12-3/TRBV12-4; d_gene: -; j_gene: TRBJ1-1; abundance: few; CDR3aa: CASSPALNTEAFF; CDR3nt: TGTGCCAGCAGCCCCGCCCTGAACACTGAAGCTTTCTTT
v_gene: TRBV7-7; d_gene: -; j_gene: TRBJ2-1; abundance: -; CDR3aa: CASSLRDYNEQFF; CDR3nt: TGTGCTAGCAGCTTACGGGACTACAATGAGCAGTTCTTC
v_gene: TRBV11-2; d_gene: -; j_gene: TRBJ2-4; abundance: few; CDR3aa: CASSRTGAKNIQYF; CDR3nt: TGTGCCAGCAGCCGAACGGGCGCCAAAAACATTCAGTACTTC
v_gene: TRBV20-1; d_gene: TRBD1; j_gene: TRBJ2-7; abundance: -; CDR3aa: CSAEGGRGGTSLTYEQYF; CDR3nt: TGCAGTGCTGAAGGGGGCCGTGGTGGGACAAGTCTTACCTACGAGCAGTACTTC
v_gene: TRBV5-1; d_gene: -; j_gene: TRBJ1-5; abundance: many; CDR3aa: CASSAEAVSNQPQHF; CDR3nt: TGCGCCAGCAGCGCCGAGGCTGTGAGCAATCAGCCCCAGCATTTT
v_gene: TRBV5-1; d_gene: -; j_gene: TRBJ2-3; abundance: -; CDR3aa: CASSPGIADYADTQYF; CDR3nt: TGCGCCAGCAGCCCCGGGATAGCGGATTATGCAGATACGCAGTATTTT
v_gene: TRBV28; d_gene: -; j_gene: TRBJ2-4; abundance: many; CDR3aa: CASSFGRPSKNIQYF; CDR3nt: TGTGCCAGCAGTTTTGGAAGGCCTTCCAAAAACATTCAGTACTTC
v_gene: TRBV12-3/TRBV12-4; d_gene: -; j_gene: TRBJ2-3; abundance: many; CDR3aa: CASSPPGGRPGDTQYF; CDR3nt: TGTGCCAGCAGTCCACCCGGGGGGCGCCCAGGCGATACGCAGTATTTT
v_gene: TRBV6-5; d_gene: TRBD2; j_gene: TRBJ2-3; abundance: few; CDR3aa: CASSYGGLASDTQYF; CDR3nt: TGTGCCAGCAGTTACGGGGGACTAGCATCAGATACGCAGTATTTT
v_gene: TRBV20-1; d_gene: TRBD1; j_gene: TRBJ2-1; abundance: many; CDR3aa: CSARLGGEANEQFF; CDR3nt: TGCAGTGCTAGACTAGGGGGCGAGGCTAATGAGCAGTTCTTC
v_gene: TRBV20-1; d_gene: -; j_gene: TRBJ1-2; abundance: many; CDR3aa: CSATTRQRNYGYTF; CDR3nt: TGCAGTGCCACCACGAGGCAACGGAACTATGGCTACACCTTC
v_gene: TRBV12-3/TRBV12-4; d_gene: -; j_gene: TRBJ1-5; abundance: few; CDR3aa: CASSLVHFLSMGAALRQPQHF; CDR3nt: TGTGCCAGCAGTTTAGTCCATTTTCTAAGTATGGGGGCAGCGCTACGTCAGCCCCAGCATTTT
v_gene: TRBV7-8; d_gene: -; j_gene: TRBJ1-4; abundance: few; CDR3aa: CASSLEGVDNEKLFF; CDR3nt: TGTGCCAGCAGCTTAGAAGGCGTGGATAATGAAAAACTGTTTTTT
v_gene: TRBV20-1; d_gene: TRBD2; j_gene: TRBJ2-1; abundance: few; CDR3aa: CSAKPSGGAYNEQFF; CDR3nt: TGCAGTGCCAAACCTAGCGGGGGCGCGTACAATGAGCAGTTCTTC
v_gene: TRBV6-5; d_gene: -; j_gene: TRBJ2-1; abundance: many; CDR3aa: CASSYSRQGGGEQFF; CDR3nt: TGTGCCAGCAGTTACTCGAGGCAGGGAGGCGGTGAGCAGTTCTTC
v_gene: TRBV10-3; d_gene: TRBD1; j_gene: TRBJ1-2; abundance: -; CDR3aa: CAISERGPDGYTF; CDR3nt: TGTGCCATCAGTGAAAGGGGGCCGGATGGCTACACCTTC
v_gene: TRBV5-1; d_gene: TRBD1; j_gene: TRBJ2-1; abundance: -; CDR3aa: CASSDEDRSGRGEQFF; CDR3nt: TGCGCCAGCAGCGACGAGGACAGGTCCGGACGGGGTGAGCAGTTCTTC
v_gene: TRBV20-1; d_gene: -; j_gene: TRBJ2-6; abundance: -; CDR3aa: CSAREPSGANVLTF; CDR3nt: TGCAGTGCTAGAGAGCCCTCTGGGGCCAACGTCCTGACTTTC
v_gene: TRBV12-3/TRBV12-4; d_gene: -; j_gene: TRBJ1-2; abundance: few; CDR3aa: CASSLYRSGYGYTF; CDR3nt: TGTGCCAGCAGTTTGTACAGGAGTGGCTATGGCTACACCTTC
v_gene: TRBV10-3; d_gene: TRBD2; j_gene: TRBJ2-3; abundance: -; CDR3aa: CATRASGATDTQYF; CDR3nt: TGTGCCACCCGTGCTAGCGGGGCCACAGATACGCAGTATTTT
v_gene: TRBV7-9; d_gene: -; j_gene: TRBJ2-1; abundance: many; CDR3aa: CASSLEHSYNEQFF; CDR3nt: TGTGCCAGCAGCTTAGAGCACAGCTACAATGAGCAGTTCTTC
v_gene: TRBV10-3; d_gene: TRBD1; j_gene: TRBJ1-4; abundance: many; CDR3aa: CAISATGNRGNEKLFF; CDR3nt: TGTGCCATCAGTGCGACAGGGAATCGGGGGAATGAAAAACTGTTTTTT
v_gene: TRBV2; d_gene: -; j_gene: TRBJ1-1; abundance: few; CDR3aa: CASSSETGTEAFF; CDR3nt: TGTGCCAGCAGTTCAGAGACTGGAACTGAAGCTTTCTTT
v_gene: TRBV7-2; d_gene: -; j_gene: TRBJ1-4; abundance: few; CDR3aa: CASSPTRVEKLFF; CDR3nt: TGTGCCAGCAGCCCGACCAGGGTCGAAAAACTGTTTTTT
v_gene: TRBV29-1; d_gene: -; j_gene: TRBJ1-1; abundance: many; CDR3aa: CSVEERQHTEAFF; CDR3nt: TGCAGCGTTGAAGAACGACAGCACACTGAAGCTTTCTTT
v_gene: TRBV7-8; d_gene: TRBD2; j_gene: TRBJ2-3; abundance: many; CDR3aa: CASSFIFGTSGKAADTQYF; CDR3nt: TGTGCCAGCAGCTTCATTTTCGGGACTAGCGGGAAAGCGGCAGATACGCAGTATTTT
v_gene: TRBV2; d_gene: TRBD2; j_gene: TRBJ2-3; abundance: -; CDR3aa: CASSEREGRVTQYF; CDR3nt: TGTGCCAGCAGCGAACGGGAGGGCCGGGTTACGCAGTATTTT
v_gene: TRBV10-3; d_gene: -; j_gene: TRBJ2-5; abundance: many; CDR3aa: CATRGRETQYF; CDR3nt: TGTGCCACTAGGGGTAGAGAGACCCAGTACTTC
v_gene: TRBV6-5; d_gene: -; j_gene: TRBJ2-5; abundance: few; CDR3aa: CASSYRATLGTQYF; CDR3nt: TGTGCCAGCAGTTACAGGGCCACACTAGGGACCCAGTACTTC
v_gene: TRBV12-3/TRBV12-4; d_gene: -; j_gene: TRBJ2-3; abundance: many; CDR3aa: CASSPAPDTQYF; CDR3nt: TGTGCCAGCAGCCCGGCGCCCGATACGCAGTATTTT
v_gene: TRBV20-1; d_gene: -; j_gene: TRBJ2-3; abundance: -; CDR3aa: CSARDLAIGLTDTQYF; CDR3nt: TGCAGTGCTAGAGATTTGGCGATCGGTCTCACAGATACGCAGTATTTT
v_gene: TRBV15; d_gene: -; j_gene: TRBJ2-5; abundance: few; CDR3aa: CATSRRQTWGETQYF; CDR3nt: TGTGCCACCAGCAGAAGGCAAACCTGGGGAGAGACCCAGTACTTC
v_gene: TRBV5-1; d_gene: -; j_gene: TRBJ1-1; abundance: -; CDR3aa: CASSLGGQQNTEAFF; CDR3nt: TGCGCCAGCAGCTTGGGCGGACAGCAGAACACTGAAGCTTTCTTT
v_gene: TRBV4-3; d_gene: -; j_gene: TRBJ2-5; abundance: -; CDR3aa: CATHWGIIAGETQYF; CDR3nt: TGCGCCACCCATTGGGGTATAATTGCCGGGGAGACCCAGTACTTC
v_gene: TRBV20-1; d_gene: -; j_gene: TRBJ2-6; abundance: few; CDR3aa: CSATQASGANVLTF; CDR3nt: TGCAGTGCAACCCAGGCCTCTGGGGCCAACGTCCTGACTTTC
v_gene: TRBV5-1; d_gene: TRBD1; j_gene: TRBJ2-1; abundance: few; CDR3aa: CASSLTFYRGPNNEQFF; CDR3nt: TGCGCCAGCAGCCTAACATTTTACAGGGGCCCCAACAATGAGCAGTTCTTC
v_gene: TRBV5-1; d_gene: -; j_gene: TRBJ2-5; abundance: many; CDR3aa: CASRIVQETQYF; CDR3nt: TGCGCCAGCCGAATCGTACAAGAGACCCAGTACTTC
v_gene: TRBV5-1; d_gene: -; j_gene: TRBJ1-1; abundance: many; CDR3aa: CASSLAQRLEAFF; CDR3nt: TGCGCCAGCAGCTTGGCGCAGCGGCTTGAAGCTTTCTTT
v_gene: TRBV20-1; d_gene: -; j_gene: TRBJ1-3; abundance: many; CDR3aa: CSAKSNGNTIYF; CDR3nt: TGCAGTGCTAAGAGTAACGGAAACACCATATATTTT